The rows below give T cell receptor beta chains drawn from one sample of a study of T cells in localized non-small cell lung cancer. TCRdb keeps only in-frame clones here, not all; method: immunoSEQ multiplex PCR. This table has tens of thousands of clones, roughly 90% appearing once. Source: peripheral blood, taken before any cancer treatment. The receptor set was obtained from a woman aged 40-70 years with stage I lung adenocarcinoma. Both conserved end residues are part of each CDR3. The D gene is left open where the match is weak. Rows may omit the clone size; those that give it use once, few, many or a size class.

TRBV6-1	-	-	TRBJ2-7	TGTGCCAGCAGTGAAGAAGAGGGGGGGAGCTACGAGCAGTACTTC	CASSEEEGGSYEQYF
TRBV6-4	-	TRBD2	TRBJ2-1	TGTGCCAGCAGTGACCGGACTAGCGGGAGCGCCTACAATGAGCAGTTCTTC	CASSDRTSGSAYNEQFF
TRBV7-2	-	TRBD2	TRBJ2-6	TGTGCCAGCAGCCCCGGGGAGGGTGGGGCCAACGTCCTGACTTTC	CASSPGEGGANVLTF
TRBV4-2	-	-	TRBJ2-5	TGTGCCAGCAGCCAAGGTTCAAACAGAATCCAAGAGACCCAGTACTTC	CASSQGSNRIQETQYF
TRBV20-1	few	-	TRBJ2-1	TGCAGTGCTAGTACCCGGGAGCAGTTCTTC	CSASTREQFF
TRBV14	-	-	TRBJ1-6	TGTGCCAGCAGCCACAGGGTCTATAATTCACCCCTCCACTTT	CASSHRVYNSPLHF
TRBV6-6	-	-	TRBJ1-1	TGTGCCAGCACCAGTGGGGGGAGGACTGAAGCTTTCTTT	CASTSGGRTEAFF
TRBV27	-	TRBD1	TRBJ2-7	TGTGCCAGCAGAACCAAAACGGGACAGTCGAAAGCCTACGAGCAGTACTTC	CASRTKTGQSKAYEQYF
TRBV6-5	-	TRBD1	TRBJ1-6	TGTGCCAGCACCGACAGGGCGCTACCCCTCCACTTT	CASTDRALPLHF
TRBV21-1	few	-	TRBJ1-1	TGTGCCAGCAGCATATTTACGCTCATGCCGTGCCGGAACACTGAAGCTTTCTTT	CASSIFTLMPCRNTEAFF
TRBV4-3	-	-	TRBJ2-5	TGCGCCAGCAGCCGCAATCAGGGGCAAGAGACCCAGTACTTC	CASSRNQGQETQYF
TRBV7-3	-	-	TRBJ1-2	TGTGCCAGCAGCTTAACGCCCATGACAGGACCCTATGGCTACACCTTC	CASSLTPMTGPYGYTF
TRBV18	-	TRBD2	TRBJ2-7	TGTGCCAGCTCACCCACTAGCGGGGTCCCTTCCGAGCAGTACTTC	CASSPTSGVPSEQYF
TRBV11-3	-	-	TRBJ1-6	TGTGCCAGCAGCTTGGACGGAAGCTCCTATAATTCACCCCTCCACTTT	CASSLDGSSYNSPLHF
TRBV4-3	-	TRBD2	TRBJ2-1	TGCGCCAGCAGCCAAGGTTTTGGCGGGGGGTACAATGAGCAGTTCTTC	CASSQGFGGGYNEQFF
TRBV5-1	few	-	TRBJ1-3	TGCGCCAGCACCCGGAGTTTTGGGGGCCTTGGAAACACCATATATTTT	CASTRSFGGLGNTIYF
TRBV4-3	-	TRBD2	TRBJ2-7	TGCGCCAGCAGCCAAGCCCGAGGAGCGGGGGGCCCTACAAGTAAGTACTTC	CASSQARGAGGPTSKYF
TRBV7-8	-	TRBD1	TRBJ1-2	TGTGCCAGCAGCTCATCCAGGACAGGGATTTCTGGCTACACCTTC	CASSSSRTGISGYTF
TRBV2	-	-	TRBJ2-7	TGTGCCAGCAGTCGCCCCAGGGGATACGAGCAGTACTTC	CASSRPRGYEQYF
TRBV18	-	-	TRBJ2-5	TGTGCCAGCTCACCTACCCAAGAGACCCAGTACTTC	CASSPTQETQYF
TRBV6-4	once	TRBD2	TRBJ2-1	TGTGCCAGCAGTGACTCAGCGGGGGGGCCGTTCAATGAGCAGTTCTTC	CASSDSAGGPFNEQFF
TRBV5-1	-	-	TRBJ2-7	TGCGCCAGCCAGGCCGTAGAAGGGGGCGAGCAGTACTTC	CASQAVEGGEQYF
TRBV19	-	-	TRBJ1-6	TGTGCCAGTATGGGGGCGCTCGGAAGGGGATATAATTCACCCCTCCACTTT	CASMGALGRGYNSPLHF
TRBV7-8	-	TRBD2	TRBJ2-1	TGTGCCAGCAGCCTATGGACTAGCGGGGGGGCGTCGATCTTC	CASSLWTSGGASIF
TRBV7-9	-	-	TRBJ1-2	TGTGCCAGCAGCGGCGAAAGGCAGGCCAAATATGGCTACACCTTC	CASSGERQAKYGYTF
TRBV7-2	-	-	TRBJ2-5	TGTGCCAGCAGCCCCCCGGGGAACTGGGAGACCCAGTACTTC	CASSPPGNWETQYF
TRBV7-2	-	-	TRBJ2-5	TGTGCCAGCAGCTCCCAAACTAGCAGGCAGACCCAGTACTTC	CASSSQTSRQTQYF
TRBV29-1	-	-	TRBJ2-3	TGCAGCGTTGATACGCAGTATTTT	CSVDTQYF
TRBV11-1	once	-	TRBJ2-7	TGTGCCAGCAGCACTACAGGGGAGGGAAACGAGCAGTACTTC	CASSTTGEGNEQYF
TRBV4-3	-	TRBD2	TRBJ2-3	TGCGCCAGCAGCCAAGATCTCCCGGGGGGTGGGACAGATACGCAGTATTTT	CASSQDLPGGGTDTQYF
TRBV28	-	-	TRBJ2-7	TGTGCCAGCAGTTCAGCTGGAGGGGCCGAGCAGTACTTC	CASSSAGGAEQYF
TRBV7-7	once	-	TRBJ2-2	TGTGCTAGCAGCGAGGGGTCCGGAAACGGGGAGCTGTTTTTT	CASSEGSGNGELFF
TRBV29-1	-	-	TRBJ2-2	TGCAGCGTTGACAAGGGACTTAACACCGGGGAGCTGTTTTTT	CSVDKGLNTGELFF
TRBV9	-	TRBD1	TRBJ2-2	TGTGCCAGCAGCGAGACGGAACAGGGGTCTAACACCGGGGAGCTGTTTTTT	CASSETEQGSNTGELFF
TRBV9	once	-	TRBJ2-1	TGTGCCAGCAGCCCAAGGACAGACTCCTACAATGAGCAGTTCTTC	CASSPRTDSYNEQFF
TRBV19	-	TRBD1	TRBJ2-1	TGTGCCAGCAGACACCCAACAGGGGGCTCCTACAATGAGCAGTTCTTC	CASRHPTGGSYNEQFF
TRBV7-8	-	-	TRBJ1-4	TGTGCCAGCAGCTTAGCGGTAGGGGAAAAACTGTTTTTT	CASSLAVGEKLFF
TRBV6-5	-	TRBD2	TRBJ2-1	TGTGCCAGCAGTCGGAGCGGGGGCTACAATGAGCAGTTCTTC	CASSRSGGYNEQFF
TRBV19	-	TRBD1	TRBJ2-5	TGTGCCAGTAGTATCGGGGACAGGTACCAAGAGACCCAGTACTTC	CASSIGDRYQETQYF
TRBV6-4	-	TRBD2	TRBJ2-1	TGTGCCAGCAGTGACTCGACTAGCGGGGGGGATGAGCAGTTCTTC	CASSDSTSGGDEQFF
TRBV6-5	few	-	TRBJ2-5	TGTGCCAGCAGTGGGTCAGGGACAGAGACCCAGTACTTC	CASSGSGTETQYF
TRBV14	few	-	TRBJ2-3	TGTGCCAGCAGCCGGGCAGGCACAGATACGCAGTATTTT	CASSRAGTDTQYF
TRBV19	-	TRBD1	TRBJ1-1	TGTGCCAGTAGTGTCGGGGACAGGGGTAAAGGAATGACTGAAGCTTTCTTT	CASSVGDRGKGMTEAFF
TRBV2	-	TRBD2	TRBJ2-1	TGTGCCAGCGGCCCAATACTAGCGGGGTTCAATGAGCAGTTCTTC	CASGPILAGFNEQFF
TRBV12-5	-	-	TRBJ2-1	TGTGCTAGTGGCCCCGCCTCCACAGGTTTCGAGCAGTTCTTC	CASGPASTGFEQFF